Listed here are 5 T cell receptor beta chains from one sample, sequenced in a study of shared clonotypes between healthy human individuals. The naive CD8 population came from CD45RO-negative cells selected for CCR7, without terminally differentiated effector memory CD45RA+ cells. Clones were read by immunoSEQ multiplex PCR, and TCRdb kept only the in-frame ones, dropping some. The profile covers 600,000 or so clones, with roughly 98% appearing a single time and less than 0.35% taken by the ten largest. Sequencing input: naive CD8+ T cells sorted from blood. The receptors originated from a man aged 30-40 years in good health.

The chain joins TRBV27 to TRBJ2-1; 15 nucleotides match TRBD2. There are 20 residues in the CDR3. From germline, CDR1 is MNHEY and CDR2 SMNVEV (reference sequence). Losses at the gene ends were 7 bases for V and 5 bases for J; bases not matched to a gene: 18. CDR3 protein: CASNRGLAGGPPVSDNEQFF. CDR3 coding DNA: TGTGCCAGCAATCGAGGACTAGCGGGAGGGCCACCGGTTTCCGACAATGAGCAGTTCTTC.

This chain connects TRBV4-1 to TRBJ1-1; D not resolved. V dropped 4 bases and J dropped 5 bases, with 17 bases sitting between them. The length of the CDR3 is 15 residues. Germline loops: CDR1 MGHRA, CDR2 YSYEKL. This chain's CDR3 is CASSPERSGNTEAFF. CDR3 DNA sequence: TGCGCCAGCAGCCCCGAGAGGTCGGGGAATACTGAAGCTTTCTTT.

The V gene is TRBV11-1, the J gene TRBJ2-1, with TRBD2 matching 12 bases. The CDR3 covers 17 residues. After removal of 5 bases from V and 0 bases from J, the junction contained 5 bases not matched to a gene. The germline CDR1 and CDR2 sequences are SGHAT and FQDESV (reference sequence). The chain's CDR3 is CASSPGLAGPSYNEQFF. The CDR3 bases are TGTGCCAGCAGCCCCGGACTAGCGGGACCCTCCTACAATGAGCAGTTCTTC. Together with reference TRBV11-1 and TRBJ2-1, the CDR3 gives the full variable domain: EAEVAQSPRYKITEKSQAVAFWCDPISGHATLYWYRQILGQGPELLVQFQDESVVDDSQLPKDRFSAERLKGVDSTLKIQPAELGDSAMYLCASSPGLAGPSYNEQFFGPGTRLTVL.

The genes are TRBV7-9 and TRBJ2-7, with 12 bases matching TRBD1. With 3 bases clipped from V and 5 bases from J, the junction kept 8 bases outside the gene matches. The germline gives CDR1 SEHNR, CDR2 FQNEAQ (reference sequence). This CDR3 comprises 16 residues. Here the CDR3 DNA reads TGTGCCAGCAGCTTCCAGCGCGGGACAGGGGGCCACGAGCAGTACTTC. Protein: CASSFQRGTGGHEQYF.

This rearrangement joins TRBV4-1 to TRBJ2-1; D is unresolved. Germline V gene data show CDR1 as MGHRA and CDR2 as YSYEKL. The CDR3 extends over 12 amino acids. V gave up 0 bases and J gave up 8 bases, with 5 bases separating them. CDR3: CASSQDQDEQFF. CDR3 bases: TGCGCCAGCAGCCAAGACCAGGATGAGCAGTTCTTC.